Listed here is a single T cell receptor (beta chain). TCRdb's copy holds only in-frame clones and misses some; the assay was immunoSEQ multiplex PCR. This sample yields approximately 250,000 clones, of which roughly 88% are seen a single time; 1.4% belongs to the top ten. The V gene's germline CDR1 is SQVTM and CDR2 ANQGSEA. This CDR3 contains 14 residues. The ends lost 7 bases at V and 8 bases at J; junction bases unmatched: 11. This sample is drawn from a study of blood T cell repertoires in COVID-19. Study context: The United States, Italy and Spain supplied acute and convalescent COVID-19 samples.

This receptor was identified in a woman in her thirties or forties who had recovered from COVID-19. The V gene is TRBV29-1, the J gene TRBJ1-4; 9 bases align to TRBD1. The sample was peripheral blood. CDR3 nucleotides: TGCAGCGCACAACAGGGGGCAGCTGTAGAAAAACTGTTTTTT. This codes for CSAQQGAAVEKLFF. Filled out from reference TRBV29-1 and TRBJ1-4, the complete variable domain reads SAVISQKPSRDICQRGTSLTIQCQVDSQVTMMFWYRQQPGQSLTLIATANQGSEATYESGFVIDKFPISRPNLTFSTLTVSNMSPEDSSIYLCSAQQGAAVEKLFFGSGTQLSVL.